Each of the 20 T cell receptor beta chains below was sequenced from the same sample in a study of cytomegalovirus exposure and HLA in healthy donors. Sequenced by immunoSEQ multiplex PCR; TCRdb stores in-frame clones only, minus some. The data show about 65,000 clones, around 95% seen once. Specimen: PBMCs. All receptors derive from a man aged 18 to 29 in good health and CMV-seropositive.

The chain links TRBV5-4 to TRBJ2-5, with TRBD1 as a possible D gene (6 bases). The germline V gene has CDR1 SGHNT and CDR2 YYREEE (reference sequence). The V end lost 3 bases, the J end lost 0 bases, and 9 bases lay between the germline ends. CDR3 length equals 14 residues. CDR3 in DNA: TGTGCCAGCAGCTACAACAGGGACCAAGAGACCCAGTACTTC. Its protein is CASSYNRDQETQYF.

This chain uses TRBV4-3 with TRBJ2-5; 7 bases are shared with TRBD1. The CDR3 is 15 amino acids. Germline V gene lookup returns CDR1 LGHNA and CDR2 YSLEER. The V gene end was trimmed by 4 bases and the J gene end by 4 bases; junction bases not matched to a gene: 9. CDR3 residues: CASSRIDRDRETQYF. DNA for the CDR3: TGCGCCAGCAGCCGTATCGACAGGGATAGAGAGACCCAGTACTTC.

The genes are TRBV2 and TRBJ2-7; 9 nucleotides match TRBD2. CDR3 length: 15 amino acids. The ends lost 4 bases at V and 7 bases at J; junction bases unmatched: 11. Germline V CDR1 and CDR2: SNHLY, FYNNEI. CDR3 amino acids: CASSVTEGLAGEQYF. The CDR3 region has the DNA TGTGCCAGCAGTGTTACGGAGGGGCTAGCGGGGGAGCAGTACTTC.

The chain uses TRBV6-1 and TRBJ1-4, with 8 nucleotides matching TRBD1. The ends lost 6 bases at V and 8 bases at J; junction bases unmatched: 8. The CDR3 loop spans 14 amino acids. Germline lookup yields CDR1 MNHNS and CDR2 SASEGT. CDR3 region: CASRKHGQGEKLFF. For the CDR3, the DNA is TGTGCCAGCAGGAAACACGGACAGGGCGAAAAACTGTTTTTT.

The chain is built from TRBV19 and TRBJ1-1, with 8 bases identical to TRBD1. The CDR3 has 14 amino acids. Germline V lookup: CDR1 LNHDA, CDR2 SQIVND (reference sequence). With V trimmed by 8 bases and J by 0 bases, 5 bases remained unmatched. CDR3 amino acids: CASGTGNMNTEAFF. CDR3 nucleotides: TGTGCCAGTGGGACAGGTAACATGAACACTGAAGCTTTCTTT.

The chain is built from TRBV7-6 and TRBJ1-3, with TRBD1 as a possible D gene (5 bases). Germline V CDR1 and CDR2: SGHVS, FNYEAQ. Trimming took 2 bases from V and 0 from J, leaving 14 bases between them. This CDR3 is 17 amino acids long. For the CDR3, the DNA is TGTGCCAGCAGCTTACTGCCAGGGAGGGTCTCTGGAAACACCATATATTTT. Translating it yields CASSLLPGRVSGNTIYF. Full variable domain (outside the CDR3, taken from reference TRBV7-6 and TRBJ1-3): GAGVSQSPRYKVTKRGQDVALRCDPISGHVSLYWYRQALGQGPEFLTYFNYEAQQDKSGLPNDRFSAERPEGSISTLTIQRTEQRDSAMYRCASSLLPGRVSGNTIYFGEGSWLTVV.

This rearrangement joins TRBV7-6 to TRBJ2-7; D is undetermined. V was cut by 1 base and J by 5 bases, with 9 bases left in between. Germline assignment: CDR1 SGHVS and CDR2 FNYEAQ. The CDR3 spans 13 residues. CDR3 in amino acids: CASSLEYSDEQYF. The CDR3 DNA reads as TGTGCCAGCAGCTTAGAATACAGTGACGAGCAGTACTTC.

This sequence joins TRBV28 and TRBJ2-1, with 13 bases that match TRBD2. The germline V gene has CDR1 MDHEN and CDR2 SYDVKM. V shed 3 bases, J shed 6 bases, and the junction held 14 bases outside the gene matches. CDR3 length equals 19 residues. In DNA form, the CDR3 reads TGTGCCAGCAGTTTGAGGACTAGCGGGAGTAATATTTTGGGCAATGAGCAGTTCTTC. It encodes CASSLRTSGSNILGNEQFF.

J is TRBJ2-3 and V is TRBV7-9; a possible D gene is TRBD2 (7 bases). Trimming took 6 bases from V and 4 from J, leaving 20 bases between them. Germline lookup yields CDR1 SEHNR and CDR2 FQNEAQ (reference sequence). The CDR3 has 16 residues. In DNA, the CDR3 is TGTGCCAGCAGTTTATGGATCGGGGGGCATGCAGATACGCAGTATTTT. Its translation is CASSLWIGGHADTQYF. The entire variable domain, with the rest obtained from reference TRBV7-9 and TRBJ2-3, is as follows: DTGVSQNPRHKITKRGQNVTFRCDPISEHNRLYWYRQTLGQGPEFLTYFQNEAQLEKSRLLSDRFSAERPKGSFSTLEIQRTEQGDSAMYLCASSLWIGGHADTQYFGPGTRLTVL.

The chain couples TRBV5-1 to TRBJ2-1, with 11 bases aligning to TRBD1. The CDR3 is 15 residues long. V lost 5 bases and J lost 9; bases outside the gene matches: 10. CDR1 and CDR2 (germline): SGHRS, YFSETQ. The CDR3 reads CASSFGQGARFEQFF. The CDR3 coding sequence is TGCGCCAGCAGTTTTGGACAGGGGGCTAGGTTTGAGCAGTTCTTC.

CDR3 residues: CATGARADEQYF. CDR3 coding DNA: TGTGCCACCGGAGCCCGCGCGGACGAGCAGTACTTC. The genes are TRBV28 and TRBJ2-7; D is unresolved. CDR1 MDHEN and CDR2 SYDVKM come from the germline V gene. V shed 10 bases and J shed 5 bases, with 15 bases lying between them. The CDR3 length is 12 residues.

In DNA, the CDR3 is TGTGCCACCAGGGGGCTCGGCTATGGCTACACCTTC. This codes for CATRGLGYGYTF. V is TRBV27 and J is TRBJ1-2, with 8 bases aligning to TRBD1. This CDR3 region has 12 residues. CDR1 MNHEY and CDR2 SMNVEV come from the germline V gene (reference sequence). V shed 10 bases and J 4 bases; nucleotides not matched to a gene: 5.

The chain joins TRBV27 to TRBJ1-2, with a weak D call TRBD1 (6 bases). CDR3 length: 14 residues. Germline V gives CDR1 MNHEY, CDR2 SMNVEV (reference sequence). V shed 6 bases and J shed 4 bases, with 15 bases lying between them. For the CDR3, the DNA is TGTGCCAGCAGCACCCCCGGACAGAGCTATGGCTACACCTTC. This encodes CASSTPGQSYGYTF.

J is TRBJ2-7 and V is TRBV28; 7 nucleotides align to TRBD2. The J segment lost 0 bases and the V segment lost 7 bases, leaving 15 bases of the junction unmatched. The CDR3 contains 17 residues. The germline V gene encodes CDR1 MDHEN and CDR2 SYDVKM. The CDR3 DNA follows: TGTGCCAGCACTCCCCGGGAGTGGCGGGAGAACTCCTACGAGCAGTACTTC. It specifies CASTPREWRENSYEQYF.

The chain employs TRBV14 and TRBJ1-2; no definite D call. The CDR3 is 14 residues long. Trimming stripped 6 bases from V and 4 bases from J, with 15 bases between. The germline V gene encodes CDR1 SGHDN and CDR2 FVKESK. The CDR3 region is CASSEREDGYGYTF. In DNA, the CDR3 is TGTGCCAGCAGTGAGCGGGAGGATGGCTATGGCTACACCTTC. Variable domain in full (rest from reference TRBV14 and TRBJ1-2): EAGVTQFPSHSVIEKGQTVTLRCDPISGHDNLYWYRRVMGKEIKFLLHFVKESKQDESGMPNNRFLAERTGGTYSTLKVQPAELEDSGVYFCASSEREDGYGYTFGSGTRLTVV.

The count of this clone is one. The chain is built from TRBV28 and TRBJ2-3; 8 positions match TRBD1. The CDR3 is 16 amino acids. Trimming removed 5 bases from V and 4 bases from J; junction bases left unmatched: 11. In germline, CDR1 is MDHEN, CDR2 SYDVKM. The CDR3 DNA follows: TGTGCCAGCAGTAAAGGGACAGGTCGTTGGGCAGATACGCAGTATTTT. This gives the protein CASSKGTGRWADTQYF. Using reference TRBV28 and TRBJ2-3 for the parts outside the CDR3, the full variable domain is DVKVTQSSRYLVKRTGEKVFLECVQDMDHENMFWYRQDPGLGLRLIYFSYDVKMKEKGDIPEGYSVSREKKERFSLILESASTNQTSMYLCASSKGTGRWADTQYFGPGTRLTVL.

The V and J genes are TRBV7-3 and TRBJ2-2; D might be TRBD1 (5 bases). This CDR3 contains 14 residues. V was pared by 5 bases and J by 1 base, with 8 bases between. In germline, CDR1 is SGHTA, CDR2 FQGTGA. The CDR3 DNA sequence: TGTGCCAGCAGCAGGGGTGGGAACACCGGGGAGCTGTTTTTT. Translation: CASSRGGNTGELFF. The complete variable domain, with remaining parts taken from reference TRBV7-3 and TRBJ2-2, reads GAGVSQTPSNKVTEKGKYVELRCDPISGHTALYWYRQSLGQGPEFLIYFQGTGAADDSGLPNDRFFAVRPEGSVSTLKIQRTERGDSAVYLCASSRGGNTGELFFGEGSRLTVL.

The chain recombines TRBV2 with TRBJ2-6; TRBD1 aligns across 10 bases. CDR1 and CDR2 from the germline V gene are SNHLY and FYNNEI. The CDR3 has 16 amino acids. The junction had 7 bases not matched to a gene; V was cut back by 7 bases and J by 4 bases. The CDR3 DNA reads TGTGCCAGCACCCGGGACAGGGGCTCGGGGGCCAACGTCCTGACTTTC. This codes for CASTRDRGSGANVLTF.

CDR3 in amino acids: CASSLKAGRGDTQYF. The CDR3 nucleotides read TGTGCCAGCAGTTTAAAGGCGGGGAGGGGGGATACGCAGTATTTT. The chain is built from TRBV28 and TRBJ2-3, with D maybe TRBD2 (7 bases). CDR1 is MDHEN and CDR2 is SYDVKM in the germline V gene. Trimming removed 2 bases from V and 6 bases from J, with 15 bases in between. The CDR3 sequence is 15 residues long.

V gene TRBV25-1 combines with J gene TRBJ1-1; D may be TRBD1 (6 bases). Germline CDR1 is MGHDK and CDR2 is SYGVNS. The CDR3 loop spans 14 amino acids. Trimming removed 7 bases at V and 3 bases at J, with 15 bases between. The CDR3: CASKGGSWDTEAFF. The CDR3 coding sequence is TGTGCCAGCAAAGGGGGAAGCTGGGACACTGAAGCTTTCTTT.